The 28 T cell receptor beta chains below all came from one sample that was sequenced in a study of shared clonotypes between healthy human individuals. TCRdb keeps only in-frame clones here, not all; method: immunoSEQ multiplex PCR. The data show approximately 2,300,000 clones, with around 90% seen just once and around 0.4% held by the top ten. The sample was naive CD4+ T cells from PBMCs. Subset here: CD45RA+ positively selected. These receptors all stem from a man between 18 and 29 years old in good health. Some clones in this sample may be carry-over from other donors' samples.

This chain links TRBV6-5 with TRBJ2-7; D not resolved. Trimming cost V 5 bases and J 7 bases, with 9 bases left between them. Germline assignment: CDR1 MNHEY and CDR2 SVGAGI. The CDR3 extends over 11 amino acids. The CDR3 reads CASSTSFEQYF. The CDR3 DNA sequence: TGTGCCAGCAGTACCTCCTTTGAGCAGTACTTC.

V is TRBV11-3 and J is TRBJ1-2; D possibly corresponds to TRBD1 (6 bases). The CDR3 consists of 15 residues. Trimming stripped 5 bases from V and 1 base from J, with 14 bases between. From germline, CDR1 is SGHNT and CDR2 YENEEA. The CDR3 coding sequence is TGTGCCAGCAGCGACCCTAACAGGGATAACTATGGCTACACCTTC. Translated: CASSDPNRDNYGYTF.

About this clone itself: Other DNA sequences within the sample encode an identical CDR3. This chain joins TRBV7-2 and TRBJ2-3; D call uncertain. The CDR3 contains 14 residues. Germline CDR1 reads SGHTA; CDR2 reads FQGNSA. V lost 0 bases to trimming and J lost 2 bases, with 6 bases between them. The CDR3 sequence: CASSLAGPTDTQYF. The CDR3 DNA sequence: TGTGCCAGCAGCTTAGCCGGACCCACAGATACGCAGTATTTT.

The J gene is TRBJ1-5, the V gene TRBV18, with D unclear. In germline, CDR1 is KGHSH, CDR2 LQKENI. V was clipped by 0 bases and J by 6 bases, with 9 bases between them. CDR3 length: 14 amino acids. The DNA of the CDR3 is TGTGCCAGCTCACCACCCCAGTTCGGTCAGCCCCAGCATTTT. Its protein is CASSPPQFGQPQHF.

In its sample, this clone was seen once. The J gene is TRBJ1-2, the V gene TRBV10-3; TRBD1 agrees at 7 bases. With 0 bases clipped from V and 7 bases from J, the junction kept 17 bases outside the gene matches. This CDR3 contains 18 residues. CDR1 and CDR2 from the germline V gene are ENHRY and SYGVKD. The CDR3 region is CAISESDRLVALSSGYTF. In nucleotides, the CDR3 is TGTGCCATCAGTGAGTCGGACAGGTTGGTGGCACTATCGAGTGGCTACACCTTC.

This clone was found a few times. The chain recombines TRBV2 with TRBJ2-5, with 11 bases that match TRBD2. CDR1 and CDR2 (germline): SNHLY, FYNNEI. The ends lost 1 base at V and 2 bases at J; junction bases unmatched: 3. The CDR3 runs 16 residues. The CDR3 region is CASSEGIAGGQETQYF. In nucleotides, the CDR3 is TGTGCCAGCAGTGAAGGAATAGCGGGAGGGCAAGAGACCCAGTACTTC.

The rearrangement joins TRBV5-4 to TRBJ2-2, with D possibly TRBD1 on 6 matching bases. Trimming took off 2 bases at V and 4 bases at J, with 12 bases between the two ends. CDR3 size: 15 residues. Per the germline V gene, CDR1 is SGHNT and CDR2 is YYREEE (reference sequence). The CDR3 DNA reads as TGTGCCAGCAGCTTAAGGGGGACCGGCACCGGGGAGCTGTTTTTT. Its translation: CASSLRGTGTGELFF.

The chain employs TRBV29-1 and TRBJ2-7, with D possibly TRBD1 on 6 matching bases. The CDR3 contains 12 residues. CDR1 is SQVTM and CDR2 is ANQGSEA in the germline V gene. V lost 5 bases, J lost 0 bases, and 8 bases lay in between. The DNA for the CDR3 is TGCAGCGTTCAGGGGTCCTCCTACGAGCAGTACTTC. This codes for CSVQGSSYEQYF.

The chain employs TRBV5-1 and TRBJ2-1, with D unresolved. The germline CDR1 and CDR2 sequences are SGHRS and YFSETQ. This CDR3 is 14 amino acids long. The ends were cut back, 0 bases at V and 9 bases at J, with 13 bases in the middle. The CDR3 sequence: CASSLGRSNTEQFF. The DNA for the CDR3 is TGCGCCAGCAGCTTGGGTCGCTCCAACACTGAGCAGTTCTTC.

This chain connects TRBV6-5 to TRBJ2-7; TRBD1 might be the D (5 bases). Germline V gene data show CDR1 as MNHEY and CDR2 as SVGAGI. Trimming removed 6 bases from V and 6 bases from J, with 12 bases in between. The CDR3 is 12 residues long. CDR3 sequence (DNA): TGTGCCAGCAGAATCGCAGGGTCCGAGCAGTACTTC. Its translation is CASRIAGSEQYF.

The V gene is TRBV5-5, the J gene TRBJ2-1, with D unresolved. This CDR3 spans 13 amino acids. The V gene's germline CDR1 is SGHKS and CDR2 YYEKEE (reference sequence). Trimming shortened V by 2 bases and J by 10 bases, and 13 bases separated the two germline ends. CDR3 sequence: CASSFGSEPEQFF. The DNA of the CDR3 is TGTGCCAGCAGCTTCGGTTCAGAGCCGGAGCAGTTCTTC.

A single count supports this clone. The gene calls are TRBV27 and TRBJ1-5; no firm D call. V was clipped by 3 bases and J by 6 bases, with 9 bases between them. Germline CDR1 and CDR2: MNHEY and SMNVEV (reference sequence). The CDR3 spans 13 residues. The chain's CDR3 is CASSFLGGQPQHF. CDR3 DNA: TGTGCCAGCAGTTTCTTGGGTGGTCAGCCCCAGCATTTT.

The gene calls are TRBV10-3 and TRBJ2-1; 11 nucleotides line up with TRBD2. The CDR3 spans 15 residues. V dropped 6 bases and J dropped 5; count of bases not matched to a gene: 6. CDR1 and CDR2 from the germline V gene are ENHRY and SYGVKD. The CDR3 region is CAIRDTSGGHNEQFF. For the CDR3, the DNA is TGTGCCATCAGGGATACTAGCGGGGGACACAATGAGCAGTTCTTC.

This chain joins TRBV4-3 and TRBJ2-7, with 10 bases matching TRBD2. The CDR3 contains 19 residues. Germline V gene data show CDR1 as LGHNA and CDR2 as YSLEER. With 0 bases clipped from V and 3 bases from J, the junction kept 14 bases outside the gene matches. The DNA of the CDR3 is TGCGCCAGCAGCCAAGATCGGCTAGCGGGAGCGGGCCCAATCTACGAGCAGTACTTC. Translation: CASSQDRLAGAGPIYEQYF.

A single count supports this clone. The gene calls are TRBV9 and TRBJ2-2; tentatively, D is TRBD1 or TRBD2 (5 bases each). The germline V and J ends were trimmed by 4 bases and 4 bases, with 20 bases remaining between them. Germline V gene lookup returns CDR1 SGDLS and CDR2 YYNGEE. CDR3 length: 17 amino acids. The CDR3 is CASSPRGSSDRTGELFF. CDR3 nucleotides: TGTGCCAGCAGCCCAAGGGGCAGTAGCGATCGCACCGGGGAGCTGTTTTTT. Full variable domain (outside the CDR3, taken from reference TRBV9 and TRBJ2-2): DSGVTQTPKHLITATGQRVTLRCSPRSGDLSVYWYQQSLDQGLQFLIQYYNGEERAKGNILERFSAQQFPDLHSELNLSSLELGDSALYFCASSPRGSSDRTGELFFGEGSRLTVL.

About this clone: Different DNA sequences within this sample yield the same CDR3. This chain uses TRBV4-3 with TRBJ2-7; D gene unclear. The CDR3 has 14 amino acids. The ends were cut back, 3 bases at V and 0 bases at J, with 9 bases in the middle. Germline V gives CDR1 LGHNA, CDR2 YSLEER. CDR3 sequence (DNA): TGCGCCAGCAGCCAGGATTTGGGCTCCTACGAGCAGTACTTC. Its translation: CASSQDLGSYEQYF.

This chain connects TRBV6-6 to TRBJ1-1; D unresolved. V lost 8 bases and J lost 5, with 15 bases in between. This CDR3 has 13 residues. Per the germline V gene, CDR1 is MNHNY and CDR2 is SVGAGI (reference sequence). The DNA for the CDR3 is TGTGCCAGCCAGTTATTTAGGGAAACTGAAGCTTTCTTT. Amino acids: CASQLFRETEAFF.

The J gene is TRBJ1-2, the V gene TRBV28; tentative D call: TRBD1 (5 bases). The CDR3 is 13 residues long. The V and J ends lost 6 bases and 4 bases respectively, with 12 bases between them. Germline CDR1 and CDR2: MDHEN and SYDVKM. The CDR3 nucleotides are TGTGCCAGCAGACCAGGGATGGGCTATGGCTACACCTTC. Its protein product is CASRPGMGYGYTF.

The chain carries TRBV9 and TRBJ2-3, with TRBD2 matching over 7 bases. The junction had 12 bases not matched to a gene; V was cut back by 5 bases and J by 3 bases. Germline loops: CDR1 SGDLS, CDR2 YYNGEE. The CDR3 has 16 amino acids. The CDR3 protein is CASSLYGGFRTDTQYF. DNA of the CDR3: TGTGCCAGCAGTCTCTACGGGGGGTTCCGAACAGATACGCAGTATTTT.

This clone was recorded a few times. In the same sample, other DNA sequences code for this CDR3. The CDR3 DNA follows: TGTGCCTGGGGGAACAATGAGCAGTTCTTC. This gives the protein CAWGNNEQFF. The chain combines TRBV30 with TRBJ2-1; no clear D. CDR3 length: 10 amino acids. V lost 5 bases and J lost 5, with 4 bases in between. CDR1 GTSNPN and CDR2 SVGIG come from the germline V gene (reference sequence).

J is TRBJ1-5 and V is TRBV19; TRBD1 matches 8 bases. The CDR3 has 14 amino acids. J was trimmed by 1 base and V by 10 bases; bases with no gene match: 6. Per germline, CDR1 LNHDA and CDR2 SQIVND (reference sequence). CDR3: CATQDRGSNQPQHF. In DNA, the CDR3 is TGTGCCACTCAAGACAGGGGAAGCAATCAGCCCCAGCATTTT.

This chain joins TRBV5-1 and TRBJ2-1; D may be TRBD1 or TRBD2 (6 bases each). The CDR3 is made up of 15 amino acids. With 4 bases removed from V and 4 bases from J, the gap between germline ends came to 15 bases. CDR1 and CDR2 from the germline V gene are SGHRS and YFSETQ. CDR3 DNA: TGCGCCAGCAGCCTTAGCGGAGGGGGGTACAATGAGCAGTTCTTC. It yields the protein CASSLSGGGYNEQFF.

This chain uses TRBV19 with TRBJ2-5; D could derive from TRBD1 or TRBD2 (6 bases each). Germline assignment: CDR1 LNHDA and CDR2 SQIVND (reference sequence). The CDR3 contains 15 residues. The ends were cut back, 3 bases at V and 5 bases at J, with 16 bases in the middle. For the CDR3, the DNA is TGTGCCAGTAGTATCTCCGGGGGCTTGCGGGAGACCCAGTACTTC. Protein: CASSISGGLRETQYF.

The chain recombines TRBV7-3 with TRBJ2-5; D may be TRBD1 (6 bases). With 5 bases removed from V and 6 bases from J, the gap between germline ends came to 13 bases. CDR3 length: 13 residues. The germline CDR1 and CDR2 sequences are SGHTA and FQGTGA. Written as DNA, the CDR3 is TGTGCCAGCAGCGTGGAAGGGGGACAGACCCAGTACTTC. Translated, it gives CASSVEGGQTQYF.

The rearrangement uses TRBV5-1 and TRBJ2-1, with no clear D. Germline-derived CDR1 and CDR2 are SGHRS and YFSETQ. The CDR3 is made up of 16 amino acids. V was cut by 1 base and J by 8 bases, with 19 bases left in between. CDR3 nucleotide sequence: TGCGCCAGCAGCTTGCAGCCGGGCCCCCCCGCCCATGAGCAGTTCTTC. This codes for CASSLQPGPPAHEQFF.

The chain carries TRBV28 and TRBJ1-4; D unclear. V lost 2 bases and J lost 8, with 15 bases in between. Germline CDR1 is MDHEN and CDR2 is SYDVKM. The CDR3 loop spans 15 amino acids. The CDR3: CASSLPGSFREKLFF. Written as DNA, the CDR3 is TGTGCCAGCAGTTTACCGGGGAGTTTCCGGGAAAAACTGTTTTTT. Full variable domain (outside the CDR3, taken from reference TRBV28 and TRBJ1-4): DVKVTQSSRYLVKRTGEKVFLECVQDMDHENMFWYRQDPGLGLRLIYFSYDVKMKEKGDIPEGYSVSREKKERFSLILESASTNQTSMYLCASSLPGSFREKLFFGSGTQLSVL.

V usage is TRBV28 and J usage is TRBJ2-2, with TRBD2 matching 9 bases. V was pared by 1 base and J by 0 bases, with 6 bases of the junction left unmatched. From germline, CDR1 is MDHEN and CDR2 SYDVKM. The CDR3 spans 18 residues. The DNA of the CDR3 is TGTGCCAGCAGTTTATTGGGACTAGCAGAAGCGAACACCGGGGAGCTGTTTTTT. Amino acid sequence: CASSLLGLAEANTGELFF.

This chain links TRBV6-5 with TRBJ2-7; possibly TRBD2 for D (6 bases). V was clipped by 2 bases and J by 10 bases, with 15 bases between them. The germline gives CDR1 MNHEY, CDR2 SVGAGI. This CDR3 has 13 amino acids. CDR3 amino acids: CASSYGLTGVQYF. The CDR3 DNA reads TGTGCCAGCAGTTACGGCCTCACGGGGGTTCAGTACTTC.